This T cell receptor beta chain came from a study of circulating CD8 cells and anti-PD-1 response in melanoma (dated by TCRdb to the early 2020s). At the level of the whole study: Nivolumab was given to patients intravenously at 3 mg/kg every 2 weeks. Of the 13 patients in the melanoma cohort, seven received anti-PD-1 as first-line therapy and six had prior targeted therapy or immunotherapy. In on-treatment samples, a biotinylated anti-human IgG4 antibody was used to detect PD-1. Responders were defined as patients showing complete or partial responses, and non-responders as patients showing stable or progressive disease (RECIST v1.1). The TCR repertoire analysis covered around 11 melanoma patients: 7 non-responders and 4 responders. Here is what the overall study found, with its caveats: Repertoires were found to be largely private between subsets, with under 7.5% of TRB clonotypes shared at M1, and the highest sharing was observed between DPOS and TIGIT. Tumor material was not accessible, so tumor reactivity was assessed by peptide assays on expanded sorted subsets instead. The highest diversity was observed in the DNEG repertoire, similar and higher clonality was shown by the PD-1 and DPOS repertoires, and the lowest diversity was found in the TIGIT repertoires. Because of limited material, replicates were generally not included when the experiments were performed. The published TCR repertoire comparisons used only baseline and M1 samples from a small cohort with few responders. The cohort included both treatment-naive and previously treated patients, and the authors noted that this mix could influence results.

Only a few counts were recorded for this clonotype. Its antigen is currently not known. Base qualities are missing; no much larger clone stands one base away. Counted from cysteine to phenylalanine, this CDR3 has 14 amino acids. CDR3 DNA is the only sequence kept; it has 42 bases, read in frame from the first base. CDR1 and CDR2 (MDHEN, SYDVKM) derive from the germline V gene. V is pared back by 5 bases and J by 0 bases, with 11 bases lying between the germline termini. Using a BD FACSAria II cell sorter, four subsets defined by PD-1 and/or TIGIT were sorted out of live CD3+CD8+TCRalphabeta+ cells. Circulating CD8 T cells were sorted into four subsets by PD-1 and TIGIT expression to characterize their relevance to anti-PD-1 therapy response. For every sorted CD8 T-cell subset, sequencing covered both the TCR alpha and the TCR beta chains. Peripheral blood was drawn before the first anti-PD-1 injection and after two and four injections. Ficoll gradient centrifugation was used to isolate PBMCs immediately. Until use, PBMCs were stored frozen in liquid nitrogen in RPMI containing approximately 19% FCS and approximately 10% DMSO. After thawing, PBMCs were stained with a viability dye and with antibodies against CD3, CD8alpha, TCRalphabeta, PD-1 and TIGIT. The RNeasy Kit was used to extract total RNA, and all samples came in with a RIN above 7.

The sequencing machine was a NextSeq 500. The QIAseq Immune Repertoire RNA Library Kit, Human TCR Panel was used to prepare TCR libraries from roughly 16 ng of total RNA. The TCR libraries were sequenced on an Illumina NextSeq using a Mid Output V2 kit and asymmetric 261x41 paired-end reads. Each TCR library was diluted to 4 nM, after which the TCR libraries were pooled, denatured and loaded at 1.0 pM. The published analysis was carried out like this. The QIAGEN GeneGlobe Data Analysis Center was used to process TCR FASTQ files, and downstream analysis was done in R 3.5.2. Clonality was computed as one minus Shannon entropy normalized by the log of the number of unique productive sequences. Within each subset, Fisher exact tests at 5% FDR identified TRA or TRB clonotypes differing in abundance between baseline and M1. Clonotypes with differential abundance were classified as emerging, expanding, contracting or non-expanding/contracting. Morisita's overlap index was used to measure repertoire overlap between patients. In-frame beta chains were kept once TCRdb had trimmed the public reads at Q25 with fastp and called clones with MiXCR. Records with the same CDR3 protein are collapsed into one entry carrying the most frequent genes and DNA. The V and J calls were not made by the authors but by TCRdb's processing. The sample data list 430 or so distinct CDR3 sequences, and about 6% of these were observed just once. Roughly 18% of the sample lies in the top ten.

Sequencing was performed on CD8+ T cells from PBMCs, taken at baseline or after one month of anti-PD-1 therapy (not recorded which). This chain joins TRBV28 to TRBJ2-7; the D gene is possibly TRBD1, with 7 bases matching. The source is a human donor with melanoma. CDR3 sequence: CASSGQGGSYEQYF. In nucleotides, the sequence is TGTGCCAGCAGTGGTCAGGGGGGCTCCTACGAGCAGTACTTC.